One and the same sample provided the 12 T cell receptor beta chains below, sequenced in a study of beta chain features in type 1 diabetes. Since all of the isolated RNA was reverse transcribed, expressed TCRB transcripts were what got sequenced. Method: immunoSEQ multiplex PCR; TCRdb's copy keeps in-frame clones and lacks some. Here the sample spans 330,000 or so clones, roughly a fifth being singletons. The sample taken for sequencing was naive CD4+ T cells from blood. Source of these receptors: a woman under 30 in good health.

This clone was detected a few times. The genes are TRBV20-1 and TRBJ1-4; D remains ambiguous. The CDR3 consists of 11 residues. V was trimmed by 0 bases and J by 8 bases, leaving 4 bases between them. The germline V gene encodes CDR1 DFQATT and CDR2 SNEGSKA (reference sequence). CDR3 region: CSARDVEKLFF. Here the CDR3 DNA reads TGCAGTGCTAGAGATGTAGAAAAACTGTTTTTT.

The genes are TRBV7-9 and TRBJ2-1; TRBD1 matches 9 bases. Germline V gene sequence: CDR1 SEHNR, CDR2 FQNEAQ (reference sequence). The CDR3 extends over 12 amino acids. After removal of 6 bases from V and 8 bases from J, the junction contained 2 bases not matched to a gene. Written as DNA, the CDR3 is TGTGCCAGCAGTCGGACAGGGGATGAGCAGTTCTTC. It specifies CASSRTGDEQFF.

This clone was seen more than once but under ten times. The genes are TRBV6-1 and TRBJ1-5, with D unclear. Germline loops: CDR1 MNHNS, CDR2 SASEGT. This CDR3 region has 16 residues. The V end was cut by 4 bases, the J end by 4 bases, with 17 bases between. CDR3 in amino acids: CASSVPRVEGNQPQHF. The CDR3, as DNA: TGTGCCAGCAGTGTTCCACGTGTGGAGGGAAATCAGCCCCAGCATTTT.

V and J are TRBV6-1 and TRBJ2-5; D is possibly TRBD2 (5 bases). The germline CDR1 and CDR2 sequences are MNHNS and SASEGT. CDR3 length: 15 amino acids. V shed 4 bases and J shed 2 bases, with 14 bases lying between them. The CDR3, as DNA: TGTGCCAGCAGTGCAGGACTGAGCATTCAAGAGACCCAGTACTTC. Translation gives CASSAGLSIQETQYF.

The chain joins TRBV9 to TRBJ2-3; 9 bases match TRBD2. Trimming took 4 bases from V and 1 from J; bases not matched to a gene: 10. Per the germline V gene, CDR1 is SGDLS and CDR2 is YYNGEE. CDR3 size: 17 residues. The CDR3 bases are TGTGCCAGCAGCACTCGGATGGCTAGCGGGGGCACAGATACGCAGTATTTT. Protein sequence: CASSTRMASGGTDTQYF.

This clone was counted a few times. The chain is built from TRBV5-6 and TRBJ1-3; TRBD1 matches 7 bases. V trimming: 3 bases; J trimming: 2 bases; junction bases outside the gene matches: 2. Germline assignment: CDR1 SGHDT and CDR2 YYEEEE. The CDR3 consists of 14 residues. The DNA for the CDR3 is TGTGCCAGCAGCTCGGGACAGCCTGGAAACACCATATATTTT. Translating gives CASSSGQPGNTIYF.

The chain employs TRBV9 and TRBJ2-2; TRBD2 aligns across 14 bases. This CDR3 is built from 17 residues. Trimming at V came to 2 bases and at J to 3 bases, leaving 3 bases not matched to a gene. CDR1 is SGDLS, CDR2 YYNGEE, per germline. The CDR3 loop is CASSVGTSGSYTGELFF. The DNA for the CDR3 is TGTGCCAGCAGCGTCGGGACTAGCGGGAGTTACACCGGGGAGCTGTTTTTT.

This clone was observed a handful of times. This sequence joins TRBV30 and TRBJ2-2; D not resolved. CDR1 is GTSNPN, CDR2 SVGIG, per germline (reference sequence). This CDR3 spans 13 amino acids. The V end was cut by 4 bases, the J end by 5 bases, with 11 bases between. The CDR3 bases are TGTGCCTGGAATCCGCACGAGACCGGGGAGCTGTTTTTT. Translating it yields CAWNPHETGELFF. The full variable domain, in which reference TRBV30 and TRBJ2-2 provide the parts outside the CDR3, is SQTIHQWPATLVQPVGSPLSLECTVEGTSNPNLYWYRQAAGRGLQLLFYSVGIGQISSEVPQNLSASRPQDRQFILSSKKLLLSDSGFYLCAWNPHETGELFFGEGSRLTVL.

This clone has just a few counts. The chain links TRBV11-2 to TRBJ2-7; 9 bases match TRBD2. Germline CDR1 reads SGHAT; CDR2 reads FQNNGV. J lost 1 base, V lost 5 bases, and 6 bases had no gene match. The CDR3 spans 15 residues. The CDR3: CASSPLAGGSYEQYF. Written as DNA, the CDR3 is TGTGCCAGCAGCCCATTGGCGGGGGGGTCCTACGAGCAGTACTTC.

This clone was observed a few times. The chain links TRBV7-9 to TRBJ1-2; D is unresolved. The CDR3 spans 12 residues. V was shortened by 1 base and J by 8 bases, with 8 bases between the two germline ends. Looked up from germline, CDR1 is SEHNR and CDR2 is FQNEAQ (reference sequence). CDR3 amino acids: CASSLVREGYTF. In DNA, the CDR3 is TGTGCCAGCAGCTTAGTACGGGAAGGCTACACCTTC.

This clone has a handful of counts. The chain joins TRBV7-2 to TRBJ2-5, with D possibly TRBD2 on 6 matching bases. The CDR3 spans 15 residues. Germline V gene sequence: CDR1 SGHTA, CDR2 FQGNSA. Trimming took 5 bases from V and 4 from J, leaving 17 bases between them. The CDR3 nucleotides read TGTGCCAGCAGCCGGACTACCGCTGAGGCAGAGACCCAGTACTTC. Encoded protein: CASSRTTAEAETQYF.

The chain is built from TRBV21-1 and TRBJ2-3; the D call TRBD2 from the table was never checked on the DNA. TRBV21-1 is a pseudogene segment. The CDR3 has 14 amino acids. DNA for the CDR3: TGTGCCAGCAGCCCAGCGGTTAGCACAGATACGCAGTATTTT. Translation: CASSPAVSTDTQYF.